The present T cell receptor beta chain was sequenced within a study of T cell responses to AZD1222 COVID-19 vaccine. As concerns this clone: What it recognizes is unknown.

Trimming left V 1 base short and J 5 bases short, with 7 bases between. CDR1 is SGDLS and CDR2 is YYNGEE in the germline V gene. There are 13 residues in the CDR3. Overall study results and limits: Donor demographics were predominantly white British with a female majority; clonal diversity may be underestimated.

Assay used: immunoSEQ multiplex PCR; TCRdb lists only in-frame clones, some missing. The table lists about 120,000 clones, roughly nine tenths of them singletons. The chain is built from TRBV9 and TRBJ2-1; D not certain. This material consisted of peripheral blood, taken on day 0 of AZD1222 vaccination. This clonotype was sampled from an adult in good health. As DNA, the CDR3 is TGTGCCAGCAGCGTATCCCTGGACAATGAGCAGTTCTTC. Translation: CASSVSLDNEQFF. Combining the CDR3 with reference TRBV9 and TRBJ2-1 gives the whole variable domain DSGVTQTPKHLITATGQRVTLRCSPRSGDLSVYWYQQSLDQGLQFLIQYYNGEERAKGNILERFSAQQFPDLHSELNLSSLELGDSALYFCASSVSLDNEQFFGPGTRLTVL.